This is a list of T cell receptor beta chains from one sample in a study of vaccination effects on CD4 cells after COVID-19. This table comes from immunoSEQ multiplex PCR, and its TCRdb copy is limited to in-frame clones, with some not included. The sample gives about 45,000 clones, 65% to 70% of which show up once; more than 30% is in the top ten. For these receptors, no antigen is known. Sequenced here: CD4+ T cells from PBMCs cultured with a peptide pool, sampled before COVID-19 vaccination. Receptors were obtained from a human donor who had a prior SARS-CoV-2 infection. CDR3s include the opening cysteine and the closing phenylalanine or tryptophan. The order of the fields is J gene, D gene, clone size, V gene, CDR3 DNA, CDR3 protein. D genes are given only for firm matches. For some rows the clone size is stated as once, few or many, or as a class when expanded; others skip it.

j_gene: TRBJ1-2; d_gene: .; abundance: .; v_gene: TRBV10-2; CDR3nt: TGCGCCAGCAGAGACAGCTCAAGGGCCCATGGCTACACCTTC; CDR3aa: CASRDSSRAHGYTF
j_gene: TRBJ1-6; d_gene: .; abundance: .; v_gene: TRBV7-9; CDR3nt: TGTGCCAGCAGTCAGTCGATCACAATTTATAATTCACCCCTCCACTTT; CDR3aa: CASSQSITIYNSPLHF
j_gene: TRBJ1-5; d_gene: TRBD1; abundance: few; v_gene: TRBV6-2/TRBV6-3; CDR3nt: TGTGCCAGCAGTACCTACCCAGGGGGGGCGGACAATCAGCCCCAGCATTTT; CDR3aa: CASSTYPGGADNQPQHF
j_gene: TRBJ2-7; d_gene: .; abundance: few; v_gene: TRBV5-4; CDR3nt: TGTGCCAGCAGCTGGGATCTCAGTTACGAGCAGTACTTC; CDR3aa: CASSWDLSYEQYF
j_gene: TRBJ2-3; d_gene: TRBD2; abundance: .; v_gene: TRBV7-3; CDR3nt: TGTGCCAGCAGCACCGGGACTAGCGGTGGGACAGATACGCAGTATTTT; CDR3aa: CASSTGTSGGTDTQYF
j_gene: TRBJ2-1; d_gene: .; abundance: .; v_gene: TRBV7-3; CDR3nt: TGTGCCAGCAGCTTAGGGACTGGTACCTACAATGAGCAGTTCTTC; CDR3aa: CASSLGTGTYNEQFF
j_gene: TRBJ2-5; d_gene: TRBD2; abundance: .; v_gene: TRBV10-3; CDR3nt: TGTGCCATCAGTGGACTAGCCGGAGAGACCCAGTACTTC; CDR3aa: CAISGLAGETQYF
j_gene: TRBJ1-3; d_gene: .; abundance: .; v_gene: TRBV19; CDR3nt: TGTGCCAGTAGGACTTTCGTAGGGTCGGGAAACACCATATATTTT; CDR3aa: CASRTFVGSGNTIYF
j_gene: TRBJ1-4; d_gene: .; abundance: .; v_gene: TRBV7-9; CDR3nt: TGTGCCAGCAGCTTAGTTAGAGGAGGTTATGAAAAACTGTTTTTT; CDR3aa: CASSLVRGGYEKLFF
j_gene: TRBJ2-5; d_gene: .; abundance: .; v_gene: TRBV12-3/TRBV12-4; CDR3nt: TGTGCCAGCAGCGGGACTTGGCAAGAGACCCAGTACTTC; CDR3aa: CASSGTWQETQYF
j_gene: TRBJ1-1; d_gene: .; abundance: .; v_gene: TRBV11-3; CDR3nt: TGTGCCAGCAGCTTAGGTTCCCAGGCGGGCACTGAAGCTTTCTTT; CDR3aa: CASSLGSQAGTEAFF
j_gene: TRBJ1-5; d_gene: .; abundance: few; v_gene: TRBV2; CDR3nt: TGTGCCAGCACCGCCCGGGGGCTGGATCAGCCCCAGCATTTT; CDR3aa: CASTARGLDQPQHF
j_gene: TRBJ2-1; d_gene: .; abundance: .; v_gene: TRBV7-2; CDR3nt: TGTGCCAGCAGCTTATTAAGCCCCGCGCAGGGTCGTGGGAATGAGCAGTTCTTC; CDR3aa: CASSLLSPAQGRGNEQFF
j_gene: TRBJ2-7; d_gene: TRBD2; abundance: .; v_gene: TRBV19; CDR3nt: TGTGCCAGTAGTACTAGCGGGAGTAGGGCCTACGAGCAGTACTTC; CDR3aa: CASSTSGSRAYEQYF
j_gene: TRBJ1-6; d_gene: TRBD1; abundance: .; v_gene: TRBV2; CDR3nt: TGTGCCAGCAGTTTGACAGGGGAATCACCCCTCCACTTT; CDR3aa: CASSLTGESPLHF
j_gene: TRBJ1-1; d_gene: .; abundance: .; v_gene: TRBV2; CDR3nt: TGTGCCAGCAGAGCGGACGGACCTGAAGCTTTCTTT; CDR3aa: CASRADGPEAFF
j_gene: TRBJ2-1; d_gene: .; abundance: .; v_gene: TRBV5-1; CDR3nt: TGCGCCAGCAGCTTGGAGGGGCCAGGTGAGCAGTTCTTC; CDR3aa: CASSLEGPGEQFF
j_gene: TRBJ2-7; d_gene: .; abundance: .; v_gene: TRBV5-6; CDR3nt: TGTGCCAGCAGCTTGAGGTGGGCCCTGGAGTCCTACGAGCAGTACTTC; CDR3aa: CASSLRWALESYEQYF
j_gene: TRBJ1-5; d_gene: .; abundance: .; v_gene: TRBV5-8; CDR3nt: TGTGCCAGCAGCCCAAAGGGGGTGTTCGAGGCCCAGCATTTT; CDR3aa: CASSPKGVFEAQHF
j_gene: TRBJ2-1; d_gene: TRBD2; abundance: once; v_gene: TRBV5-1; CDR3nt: TGCGCCAGCAGCTCCCGGGGCGCACATGGGACTAGCGGGGATTACTCCTACAATGAGCAGTTCTTC; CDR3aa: CASSSRGAHGTSGDYSYNEQFF
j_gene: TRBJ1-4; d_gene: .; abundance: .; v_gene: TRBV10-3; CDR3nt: TGTGCCATCAGTGAAGGGGGGGGGAGTGAAAAACTGTTTTTT; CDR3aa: CAISEGGGSEKLFF
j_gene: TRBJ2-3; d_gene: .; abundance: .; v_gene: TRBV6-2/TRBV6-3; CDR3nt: TGTGCCAGCAGTTACGCTAGCTCCGGAGATACGCAGTATTTT; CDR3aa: CASSYASSGDTQYF
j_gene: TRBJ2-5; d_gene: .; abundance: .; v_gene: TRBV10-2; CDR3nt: TGCGCCAGCAGCGAACCTCAGGGGCGATTAGTTGAGACCCAGTACTTC; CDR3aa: CASSEPQGRLVETQYF
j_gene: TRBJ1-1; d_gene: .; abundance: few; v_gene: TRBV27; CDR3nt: TGTGCCAGCGTTAAAGGGATCGGCTTAATGAACACTGAAGCTTTCTTT; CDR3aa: CASVKGIGLMNTEAFF
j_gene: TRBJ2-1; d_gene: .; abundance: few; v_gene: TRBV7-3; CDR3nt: TGTGCCAGCAGCTTAACCGGGGTAGACAATGAGCAGTTCTTC; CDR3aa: CASSLTGVDNEQFF
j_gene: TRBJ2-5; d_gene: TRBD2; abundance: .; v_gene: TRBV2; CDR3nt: TGTGCCAGCAGCAGGACTAGCGGGGATGGTCCCCAGTACTTC; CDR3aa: CASSRTSGDGPQYF
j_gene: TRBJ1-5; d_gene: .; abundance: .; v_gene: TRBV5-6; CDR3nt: TGTGCCAGCAGCTTGCCCTCGGGTCCCCAGCATTTT; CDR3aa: CASSLPSGPQHF
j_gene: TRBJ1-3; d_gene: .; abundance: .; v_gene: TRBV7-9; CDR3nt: TGTGCCAGCAGCTCGACGACAGGAAGCTCTGGAAACACCATATATTTT; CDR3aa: CASSSTTGSSGNTIYF
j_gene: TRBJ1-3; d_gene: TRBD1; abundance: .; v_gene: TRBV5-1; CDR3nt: TGCGCCAGCAGCGCAGGGACAGGGTCGGTAAACACCATATATTTT; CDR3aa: CASSAGTGSVNTIYF
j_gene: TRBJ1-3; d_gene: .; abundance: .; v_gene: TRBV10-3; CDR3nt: TGTGCCATCACCCCAGGGAGGAGCTCTGGAAACACCATATATTTT; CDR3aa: CAITPGRSSGNTIYF
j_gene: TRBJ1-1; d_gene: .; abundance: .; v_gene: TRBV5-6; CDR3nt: TGTGCCAGCAGCTTGGTTGGAGGGAACACTGAAGCTTTCTTT; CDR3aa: CASSLVGGNTEAFF
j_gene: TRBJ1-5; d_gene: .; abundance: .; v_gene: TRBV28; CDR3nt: TGTGCCAGCAGCGAACAAAGGGGCCGCAATCAGCCCCAGCATTTT; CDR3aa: CASSEQRGRNQPQHF
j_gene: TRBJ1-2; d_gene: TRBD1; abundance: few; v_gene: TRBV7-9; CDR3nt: TGTGCCAGCAGCCCCCGGACAGGGGGCGGCTATGGCTACACCTTC; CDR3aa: CASSPRTGGGYGYTF
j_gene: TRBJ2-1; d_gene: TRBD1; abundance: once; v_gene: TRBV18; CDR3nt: TGTGCCAGCTCACCAGGGACAGGGGGCGGCGATGAGCAGTTCTTC; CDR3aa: CASSPGTGGGDEQFF
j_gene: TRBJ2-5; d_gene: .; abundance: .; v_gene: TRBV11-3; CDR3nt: TGTGCCACCTCGGCCGAAGAGACCCAGTACTTC; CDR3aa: CATSAEETQYF
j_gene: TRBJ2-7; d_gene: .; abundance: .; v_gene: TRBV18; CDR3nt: TGTGCCAGCTCACCACGAGGGCCCTTCAGCTCCTACGAGCAGTACTTC; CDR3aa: CASSPRGPFSSYEQYF
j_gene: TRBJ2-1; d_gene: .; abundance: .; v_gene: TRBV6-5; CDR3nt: TGTGCCAGCAGTTACGCCCGATCCCGCTCCTACAATGAGCAGTTCTTC; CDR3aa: CASSYARSRSYNEQFF
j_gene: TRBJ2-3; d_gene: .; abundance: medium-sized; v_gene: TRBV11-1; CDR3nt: TGTGCCAGCACACGTCAGGTGGGAGGCACAGATACGCAGTATTTT; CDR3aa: CASTRQVGGTDTQYF
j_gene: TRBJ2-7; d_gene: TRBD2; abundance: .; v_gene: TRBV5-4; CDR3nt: TGTGCCAGCAGCACTAGGACTAGCGGGCTCTCCTACGAGCAGTACTTC; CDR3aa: CASSTRTSGLSYEQYF
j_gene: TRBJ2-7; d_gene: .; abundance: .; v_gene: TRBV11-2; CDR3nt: TGTGCCAGCAGCTTAGATCGTCTTTTGCTAATCGGCGAGCAGTACTTC; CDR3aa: CASSLDRLLLIGEQYF
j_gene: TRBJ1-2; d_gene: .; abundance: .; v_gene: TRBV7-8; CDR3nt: TGTGCCAGCAGCCTTTTGACAGCTAACTATGGCTACACCTTC; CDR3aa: CASSLLTANYGYTF
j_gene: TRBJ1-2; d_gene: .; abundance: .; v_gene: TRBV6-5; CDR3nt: TGTGCCAGCAGTTACTCGAGGACAACTAACTATGGCTACACCTTC; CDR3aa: CASSYSRTTNYGYTF
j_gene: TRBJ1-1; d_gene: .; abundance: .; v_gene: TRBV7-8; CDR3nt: TGTGCCAGCAGCTTATTGGGGAACACTGAAGCTTTCTTT; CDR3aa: CASSLLGNTEAFF
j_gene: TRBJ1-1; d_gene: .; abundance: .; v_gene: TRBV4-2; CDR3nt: TGTGCCAGCAGCCAAGGCCTCCGGACAGCCACTGAAGCTTTCTTT; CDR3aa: CASSQGLRTATEAFF
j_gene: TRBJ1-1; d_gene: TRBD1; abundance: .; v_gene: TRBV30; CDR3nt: TGTGCCTGGTCGGGACAGCTGAACACTGAAGCTTTCTTT; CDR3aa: CAWSGQLNTEAFF
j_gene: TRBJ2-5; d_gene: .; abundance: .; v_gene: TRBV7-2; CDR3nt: TGTGCCAGCAGCTTATGGGCTAGCTCAGAGACCCAGTACTTC; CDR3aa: CASSLWASSETQYF
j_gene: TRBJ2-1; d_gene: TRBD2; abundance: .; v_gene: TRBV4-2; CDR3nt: TGTGCCAGCAGCCAAGATTTGGGCGGGAGGGAGTACAATGAGCAGTTCTTC; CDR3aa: CASSQDLGGREYNEQFF
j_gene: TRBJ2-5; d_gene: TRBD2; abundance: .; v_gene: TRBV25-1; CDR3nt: TGTGCCAGCAGTGAACTGGGGGGGAAAGAGACCCAGTACTTC; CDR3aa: CASSELGGKETQYF